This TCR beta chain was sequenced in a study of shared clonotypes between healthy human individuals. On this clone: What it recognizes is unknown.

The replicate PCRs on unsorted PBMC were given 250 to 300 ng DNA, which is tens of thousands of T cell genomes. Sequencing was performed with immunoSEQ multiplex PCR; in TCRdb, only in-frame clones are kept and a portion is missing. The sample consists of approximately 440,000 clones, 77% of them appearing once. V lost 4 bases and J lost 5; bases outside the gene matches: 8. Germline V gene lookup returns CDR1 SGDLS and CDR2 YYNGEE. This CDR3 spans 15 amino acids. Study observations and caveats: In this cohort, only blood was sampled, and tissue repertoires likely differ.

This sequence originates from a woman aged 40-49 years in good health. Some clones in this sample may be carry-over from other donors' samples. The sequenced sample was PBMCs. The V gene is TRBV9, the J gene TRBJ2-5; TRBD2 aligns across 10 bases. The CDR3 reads CASSSSGRAGETQYF. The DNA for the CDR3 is TGTGCCAGCAGCAGCAGCGGGAGGGCCGGGGAGACCCAGTACTTC.